This T cell receptor (beta chain) comes out of a study of OX40 agonist ivuxolimab in advanced cancers. Study in general: Patients with prior anti-PD-1, anti-PD-L1 or anti-CTLA-4 therapy were eligible; roughly 40% had some.

The V gene lost 5 bases and the J gene lost 7 bases, with 16 bases spanning the gap. Germline V CDR1 and CDR2: SGHRS, YFSETQ. The CDR3 extends over 14 amino acids. Profiling relied on immunoSEQ multiplex PCR, and the TCRdb table lists in-frame clones only, not all of them. The sample shows 65,000 to 90,000 clones, approximately 85% of them seen only once. The source was CD4+ or CD8+ T cells sorted from blood, collected in a trial of the OX40 agonist ivuxolimab. This sequence joins TRBV5-1 and TRBJ2-1; TRBD2 is a possible D gene (6 bases). This TCR came from an adult with an advanced solid tumor such as melanoma, head and neck, liver or kidney cancer. DNA of the CDR3: TGCGCCAGCAGTCCCGGGAGAGAGATGAATGAGCAGTTCTTC. It is translated as CASSPGREMNEQFF.